Listed below are T cell receptor beta chains from one sample, sequenced in a study of cytomegalovirus exposure and HLA in healthy donors. Some clones are missing from TCRdb's copy, which holds only in-frame ones; the method was immunoSEQ multiplex PCR. The sample has 45,000 to 60,000 clones. Material: PBMCs. Every receptor here comes from a male donor in good health and CMV-seronegative. The CDR3 runs from the conserved cysteine through the conserved F or W. D genes are given only for firm matches.

J gene | CDR3 length | D gene | V gene | CDR3 protein | CDR3 DNA
TRBJ1-1 | 13 | TRBD1 | TRBV30 | CAGIRDSNTEAFF | TGTGCCGGAATCCGGGACAGCAACACTGAAGCTTTCTTT
TRBJ1-1 | 15 | NA | TRBV27 | CASSLSWQANTEAFF | TGTGCCAGCAGTTTATCATGGCAGGCGAACACTGAAGCTTTCTTT
TRBJ1-1 | 13 | NA | TRBV7-9 | CASTGERNTEAFF | TGTGCCAGCACAGGGGAACGGAACACTGAAGCTTTCTTT
TRBJ1-1 | 17 | NA | TRBV30 | CAWSGTRDSAANTEAFF | TGTGCCTGGAGTGGGACACGCGACAGTGCGGCGAACACTGAAGCTTTCTTT
TRBJ1-1 | 15 | NA | TRBV4-2 | CASSQEGITNTEAFF | TGTGCCAGCAGCCAAGAGGGCATTACGAACACTGAAGCTTTCTTT
TRBJ2-7 | 14 | TRBD1 | TRBV30 | CAWSAGTGTYEQYF | TGTGCCTGGAGTGCCGGGACAGGGACCTACGAGCAGTACTTC
TRBJ2-4 | 19 | NA | TRBV15 | CATSRTQGLWPGAKNIQYF | TGTGCCACCAGCAGAACACAGGGATTATGGCCCGGGGCCAAAAACATTCAGTACTTC
TRBJ2-1 | 17 | NA | TRBV5-6 | CASSLRIAGISYNEQFF | TGTGCCAGCAGCTTGCGGATCGCAGGGATTTCCTACAATGAGCAGTTCTTC
TRBJ2-7 | 14 | NA | TRBV6-5 | CASSYRGSAYEQYF | TGTGCCAGCAGTTACCGAGGGTCAGCCTACGAGCAGTACTTC
TRBJ2-3 | 17 | TRBD2 | TRBV27 | CASSLNEPGGGTDTQYF | TGTGCCAGCAGTTTAAATGAGCCGGGAGGAGGGACAGATACGCAGTATTTT
TRBJ1-2 | 16 | TRBD1 | TRBV6-5 | CASSYSRTGGGYGYTF | TGTGCCAGCAGTTACTCTAGGACAGGGGGAGGGTATGGCTACACCTTC
TRBJ2-3 | 12 | NA | TRBV9 | CASSAGDLNPYF | TGTGCCAGCAGTGCCGGGGATCTTAATCCGTATTTT
TRBJ1-2 | 13 | NA | TRBV27 | CASSPYSSTGYTF | TGTGCCAGCAGTCCTTATTCTTCTACCGGCTACACCTTC
TRBJ1-2 | 13 | NA | TRBV18 | CASSPQGGDSYTF | TGTGCCAGCTCACCCCAGGGTGGTGACAGCTACACCTTC
TRBJ1-2 | 15 | TRBD1 | TRBV6-1 | CASSETGTGVYGYTF | TGTGCCAGCAGTGAAACCGGGACAGGGGTCTACGGCTACACCTTC
TRBJ1-2 | 15 | TRBD1 | TRBV30 | CAWALQTGQNYGYTF | TGTGCCTGGGCCCTCCAGACAGGGCAGAACTATGGCTACACCTTC
TRBJ1-2 | 15 | NA | TRBV6-1 | CASSELPGGLYGYTF | TGTGCCAGCAGTGAATTGCCCGGAGGACTCTATGGCTACACCTTC
TRBJ1-4 | 14 | TRBD1 | TRBV7-7 | CASSGTGKNEKLFF | TGTGCTAGCAGCGGGACAGGGAAAAATGAAAAACTGTTTTTT
TRBJ2-7 | 14 | NA | TRBV9 | CASSVALQGNEQYF | TGTGCCAGCAGCGTAGCCCTCCAGGGGAACGAGCAGTACTTC
TRBJ2-3 | 14 | TRBD2 | TRBV6-5 | CASSSGGATDTQYF | TGTGCCAGCAGTAGCGGGGGAGCCACAGATACGCAGTATTTT
TRBJ2-5 | 14 | TRBD1 | TRBV5-1 | CASSLGQGAETQYF | TGCGCCAGCAGCTTGGGACAGGGCGCCGAGACCCAGTACTTC
TRBJ2-2 | 13 | NA | TRBV11-2 | CASSSTNTGELFF | TGTGCCAGCAGCTCGACAAACACCGGGGAGCTGTTTTTT
TRBJ2-2 | 15 | TRBD1 | TRBV5-1 | CASSLQGRNTGELFF | TGCGCCAGCAGCTTACAGGGGCGGAACACCGGGGAGCTGTTTTTT
TRBJ1-1 | 14 | TRBD1 | TRBV7-9 | CASSPTGWDTEAFF | TGTGCCAGCAGCCCGACAGGGTGGGACACTGAAGCTTTCTTT
TRBJ2-2 | 15 | NA | TRBV5-1 | CASSRVGANTGELFF | TGCGCCAGCAGTCGCGTCGGGGCGAACACCGGGGAGCTGTTTTTT
TRBJ1-2 | 14 | TRBD1 | TRBV6-1 | CASTQPGQGYGYTF | TGTGCCAGCACTCAACCGGGACAGGGGTATGGCTACACCTTC
TRBJ1-2 | 16 | NA | TRBV5-6 | CASSSLRGFTNYGYTF | TGTGCCAGCAGCTCCCTCCGAGGCTTTACTAACTATGGCTACACCTTC
TRBJ2-6 | 15 | NA | TRBV7-3 | CASSPTSAGANVLTF | TGTGCCAGCAGCCCCACGTCGGCTGGGGCCAACGTCCTGACTTTC
TRBJ2-1 | 14 | NA | TRBV4-3 | CASSQGLGDNEQFF | TGCGCCAGCAGCCAAGGACTAGGGGACAATGAGCAGTTCTTC
TRBJ2-6 | 19 | NA | TRBV7-9 | CASSLKRTGSLSGANVLTF | TGTGCCAGCAGCTTAAAGCGAACAGGCTCTCTCTCTGGGGCCAACGTCCTGACTTTC
TRBJ2-7 | 16 | TRBD1 | TRBV13 | CASSHRGLGYSYEQYF | TGTGCCAGCAGCCACAGGGGATTGGGGTACTCCTACGAGCAGTACTTC
TRBJ2-5 | 16 | TRBD1 | TRBV30 | CAWSPRDRRRGETQYF | TGTGCCTGGAGTCCAAGGGACAGGCGGCGGGGAGAGACCCAGTACTTC
TRBJ2-5 | 12 | TRBD1 | TRBV30 | CAWEDRQETQYF | TGTGCCTGGGAGGACAGGCAAGAGACCCAGTACTTC
TRBJ1-2 | 14 | NA | TRBV6-1 | CASSEAYRGNGYTF | TGTGCCAGCAGTGAAGCGTATCGGGGGAATGGCTACACCTTC
TRBJ1-6 | 17 | TRBD1 | TRBV18 | CASSEGTDSRGYSPLHF | TGTGCCAGCTCAGAAGGGACAGACTCTAGGGGCTATTCACCCCTCCACTTT
TRBJ2-1 | 17 | TRBD1 | TRBV19 | CASSTTGGLILYNEQFF | TGTGCCAGTAGCACTACAGGGGGCTTAATTCTTTACAATGAGCAGTTCTTC
TRBJ2-4 | 13 | NA | TRBV29-1 | CSVTGKTKNIQYF | TGCAGCGTAACAGGGAAAACCAAAAACATTCAGTACTTC
TRBJ2-1 | 15 | TRBD1 | TRBV23-1 | CASSQPGQGGTEQFF | TGCGCCAGCAGTCAGCCGGGACAGGGAGGCACTGAGCAGTTCTTC
TRBJ2-3 | 18 | NA | TRBV4-3 | CASSQAVGGISSTDTQYF | TGCGCCAGCAGCCAAGCTGTGGGGGGTATTTCCAGCACAGATACGCAGTATTTT
TRBJ1-5 | 13 | NA | TRBV19 | CASSQQTNQPQHF | TGTGCCAGTAGTCAACAGACCAATCAGCCCCAGCATTTT
TRBJ1-2 | 14 | TRBD1 | TRBV6-4 | CASSRQGTNYGYTF | TGTGCCAGCAGTCGACAGGGGACTAACTATGGCTACACCTTC
TRBJ1-1 | 13 | NA | TRBV27 | CASSPSMNTEAFF | TGTGCCAGCAGCCCGAGCATGAACACTGAAGCTTTCTTT
TRBJ2-2 | 15 | NA | TRBV11-2 | CASSLARHRTGELFF | TGTGCCAGCAGCTTGGCCAGACATCGAACCGGGGAGCTGTTTTTT
TRBJ1-5 | 15 | NA | TRBV6-5 | CASSYIGQYNQPQHF | TGTGCCAGCAGTTACATCGGACAGTACAATCAGCCCCAGCATTTT
TRBJ2-7 | 13 | NA | TRBV9 | CASSGRNLDEQYF | TGTGCCAGCAGCGGCAGGAACCTGGACGAGCAGTACTTC
TRBJ2-1 | 14 | NA | TRBV29-1 | CSVEGRGTYNEQFF | TGCAGCGTTGAAGGCCGCGGAACCTACAATGAGCAGTTCTTC
TRBJ1-2 | 13 | NA | TRBV4-3 | CASSLGTFYGYTF | TGCGCCAGCAGCCTCGGGACTTTCTATGGCTACACCTTC
TRBJ2-3 | 14 | NA | TRBV7-9 | CASTGGWGTDTQYF | TGTGCCAGCACCGGAGGGTGGGGCACAGATACGCAGTATTTT
TRBJ2-6 | 15 | NA | TRBV30 | CAWSQGEPGANVLTF | TGTGCCTGGTCACAGGGAGAGCCTGGGGCCAACGTCCTGACTTTC